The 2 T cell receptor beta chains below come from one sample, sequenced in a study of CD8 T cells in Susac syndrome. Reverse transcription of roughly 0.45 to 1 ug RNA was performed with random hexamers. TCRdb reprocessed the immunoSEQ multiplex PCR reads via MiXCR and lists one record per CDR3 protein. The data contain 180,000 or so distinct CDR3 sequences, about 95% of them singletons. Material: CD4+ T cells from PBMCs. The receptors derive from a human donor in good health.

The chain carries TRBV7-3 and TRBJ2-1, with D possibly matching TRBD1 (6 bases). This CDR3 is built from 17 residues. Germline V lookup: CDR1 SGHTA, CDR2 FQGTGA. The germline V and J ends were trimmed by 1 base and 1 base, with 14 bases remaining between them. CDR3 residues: CASSLIAGAPSYNEQFF. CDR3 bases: TGTGCCAGCAGCTTAATCGCAGGGGCTCCTTCCTACAATGAGCAGTTCTTC.

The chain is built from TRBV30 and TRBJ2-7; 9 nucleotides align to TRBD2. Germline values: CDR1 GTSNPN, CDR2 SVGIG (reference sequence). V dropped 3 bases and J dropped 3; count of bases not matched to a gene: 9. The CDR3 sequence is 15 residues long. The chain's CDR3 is CAWREKRLAVYEQYF. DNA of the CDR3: TGTGCCTGGAGGGAGAAACGACTAGCGGTCTACGAGCAGTACTTC.